This record covers a single T cell receptor (beta chain). The record originates from a study of blood T cell repertoires in COVID-19. This CDR3 contains 18 residues. Produced via immunoSEQ multiplex PCR; TCRdb's table is partial and in-frame only. The sample shows some 700,000 clones, about 87% of them seen only once. This sequence was found in a woman aged 18-29 years with acute or convalescent COVID-19. The specimen was peripheral blood. The chain combines TRBV21-1 with TRBJ2-7; the table's TRBD1 call for D was not verified on the DNA. TRBV21-1 is shown as a pseudogene. Here the CDR3 DNA reads TGTGCCAGCAGCCGCCCGGGACAGGGGCCCACCTACCTCTACGAGCAGTACTTC. Its translation: CASSRPGQGPTYLYEQYF.